The clone carrying this T cell receptor beta chain appeared once. This sample was included in a study of blood T cell repertoires in COVID-19. The wider study: The analysed material was cDNA or gDNA that came from T cells, B-cell-depleted T cells, or PBMCs.

In the original workflow: Amplification from reference gene primers served as the basis for estimated nucleated cell counts. The table came from immunoSEQ multiplex PCR; TCRdb's copy has only in-frame clones and leaves some out. V and J calls and clone size are copied from that table; D and trimming were computed from the DNA. Found here are a few hundred thousand clones, around 81% of them singletons; the top ten hold less than 2.5%. CDR3 size: 13 residues. Between the trimmed V and J ends, which lost 10 bases and 1 base, there was a span of 11 bases. Germline-derived CDR1 and CDR2 are WSHSY and SAAADI.

The rearrangement joins TRBV10-2 to TRBJ1-5; D is unclear. Sequencing was done on a sample of peripheral blood. This TCR was sampled from an older woman with acute or convalescent COVID-19. CDR3 protein: CATARESNQPQHF. DNA of the CDR3: TGCGCCACGGCGCGGGAAAGCAATCAGCCCCAGCATTTT.